The 27 T cell receptor beta chains presented below share a single source sample, sequenced in a study of cytomegalovirus exposure and HLA in healthy donors. The assay was immunoSEQ multiplex PCR, and TCRdb's table has in-frame clones only and misses some. The repertoire has about 190,000 clones, about 86% of them found once; the top ten carry about 2.8%. The source material was PBMCs. These receptor sequences come from a young woman in good health and CMV-seropositive.

The CDR3 region has the DNA TGTGCCAGCAGTCAAAGAGAGTACAGGGAAATCGGGGCCAACGTCCTGACTTTC. Translation gives CASSQREYREIGANVLTF. The chain combines TRBV7-3 with TRBJ2-6, with TRBD1 as a possible D gene (6 bases). The CDR3 runs 18 residues. Trimming removed 6 bases from V and 4 bases from J, with 22 bases in between. Germline-derived CDR1 and CDR2 are SGHTA and FQGTGA.

This chain connects TRBV6-4 to TRBJ1-5; the match to TRBD1 covers 8 bases. This CDR3 spans 17 amino acids. V lost 3 bases to trimming and J lost 4 bases; unmatched junction nucleotides: 11. The germline CDR1 and CDR2 sequences are MRHNA and SNTAGT. CDR3 region: CASSDLDRATGNQPQHF. CDR3 bases: TGTGCCAGCAGTGATCTGGACAGGGCGACCGGGAATCAGCCCCAGCATTTT.

The gene calls are TRBV6-1 and TRBJ1-6; D possibly corresponds to TRBD1 (6 bases). From germline, CDR1 is MNHNS and CDR2 SASEGT. The CDR3 totals 14 residues. Between the trimmed V and J ends, which lost 4 bases and 8 bases, there was a span of 12 bases. This CDR3 is CASSAQQGYSPLHF. CDR3 DNA: TGTGCCAGCAGTGCCCAACAGGGATATTCACCCCTCCACTTT.

CDR3 amino acids: CASSLEASLSGGANVLTF. In nucleotides, the CDR3 is TGTGCCAGCAGCTTGGAAGCCTCGCTCTCGGGTGGGGCCAACGTCCTGACTTTC. The chain combines TRBV5-8 with TRBJ2-6; D is undetermined. Trimming removed 0 bases from V and 3 bases from J, with 16 bases in between. The CDR3 has 18 residues. Germline V gene lookup returns CDR1 SGHTS and CDR2 YDEGEE.

V is TRBV19 and J is TRBJ1-2; 7 bases are shared with TRBD1. Trimming cost V 4 bases and J 7 bases; bases outside gene matches: 6. CDR1 is LNHDA and CDR2 is SQIVND in the germline V gene (reference sequence). This CDR3 comprises 13 residues. In nucleotides, the CDR3 is TGTGCCAGTAGTACTCCCGGACAGGTTGGCTACACCTTC. The encoded protein is CASSTPGQVGYTF.

This clone was seen just once. The chain employs TRBV7-9 and TRBJ2-4; D is unclear. Germline V lookup: CDR1 SEHNR, CDR2 FQNEAQ (reference sequence). This CDR3 is 15 amino acids long. The ends were cut back, 3 bases at V and 1 base at J, with 10 bases in the middle. The CDR3 DNA follows: TGTGCCAGCAGCTTTTCTGAGTCCGCCAAAAACATTCAGTACTTC. Its protein is CASSFSESAKNIQYF.

The chain is built from TRBV7-6 and TRBJ2-3; 9 nucleotides align to TRBD2. This CDR3 has 20 amino acids. CDR1 and CDR2 (germline): SGHVS, FNYEAQ. V gave up 5 bases and J gave up 0 bases; unmatched junction bases: 18. CDR3: CASSLRTSASIMSSTDTQYF. The CDR3 DNA reads TGTGCCAGCAGCCTGAGGACTAGCGCGTCAATCATGTCTAGCACAGATACGCAGTATTTT.

This chain links TRBV6-5 with TRBJ2-2; perhaps TRBD1 as D (5 bases). The V end was cut by 7 bases, the J end by 9 bases, with 9 bases between. The germline gives CDR1 MNHEY, CDR2 SVGAGI. This CDR3 has 11 amino acids. The CDR3 nucleotides are TGTGCCAGCACAGGGTTGTGGGAGCTGTTTTTT. It is translated as CASTGLWELFF.

The chain joins TRBV21-1 to TRBJ2-3; the D call TRBD1 from the table was never checked on the DNA. TRBV21-1 is assigned pseudogene status. This CDR3 contains 17 residues. CDR3 loop: CASSKMLVGGVSDTQYF. CDR3 bases: TGTGCCAGCAGCAAAATGTTGGTAGGGGGAGTTTCAGATACGCAGTATTTT.

This chain links TRBV18 with TRBJ2-1; 10 nucleotides align to TRBD2. This CDR3 contains 16 residues. V was pared by 8 bases and J by 6 bases, with 13 bases of the junction left unmatched. In germline, CDR1 is KGHSH, CDR2 LQKENI. CDR3 protein: CASRRSGGAKLNEQFF. CDR3 DNA sequence: TGTGCCAGCCGACGCAGCGGGGGGGCAAAACTCAATGAGCAGTTCTTC.

The CDR3: CASSLGRGLWYGYTF. The CDR3 nucleotides are TGTGCCAGCAGCTTAGGGAGGGGGCTCTGGTATGGCTACACCTTC. This chain joins TRBV7-2 and TRBJ1-2, with 7 bases that match TRBD1. Germline V gene sequence: CDR1 SGHTA, CDR2 FQGNSA. This CDR3 contains 15 residues. The V segment lost 1 base and the J segment 5 bases; nucleotides outside the gene matches: 7.

This clone was recorded only once. The chain combines TRBV5-4 with TRBJ2-7, with 9 bases that match TRBD1. V was clipped by 1 base and J by 5 bases; unmatched bases: 4. Germline lookup yields CDR1 SGHNT and CDR2 YYREEE (reference sequence). The CDR3 is made up of 14 amino acids. CDR3 DNA: TGTGCCAGCAGCTTGACAGGGGGCCTTGACGAGCAGTACTTC. Translation gives CASSLTGGLDEQYF.

The chain joins TRBV6-1 to TRBJ2-5; no clear D gene. V was shortened by 3 bases and J by 5 bases, with 7 bases between the two germline ends. Germline V gives CDR1 MNHNS, CDR2 SASEGT. CDR3 length equals 12 residues. The CDR3 bases are TGTGCCAGCAGTGAGTTAGAGGAGACCCAGTACTTC. Translation gives CASSELEETQYF.

This clone has only a few counts. V gene TRBV21-1 combines with J gene TRBJ1-1; the table's D call, TRBD1, has no DNA check behind it. TRBV21-1 is deemed a pseudogene. This CDR3 is 13 amino acids long. The CDR3 DNA reads as TGTGCCAGCAGCAGACAGGGGAGGACTGAAGCTTTCTTT. It codes for CASSRQGRTEAFF.

The gene calls are TRBV5-1 and TRBJ2-3; unclear D gene. The V gene lost 3 bases and the J gene lost 2 bases, with 10 bases spanning the gap. CDR3 length equals 14 residues. Germline values: CDR1 SGHRS, CDR2 YFSETQ. The CDR3 sequence is CASSSGQNTDTQYF. Written as DNA, the CDR3 is TGCGCCAGCAGCTCTGGGCAGAACACAGATACGCAGTATTTT.

The V gene is TRBV27, the J gene TRBJ2-7; possibly TRBD1 for D (6 bases). The CDR3 extends over 14 amino acids. Germline V lookup: CDR1 MNHEY, CDR2 SMNVEV (reference sequence). Trimming removed 6 bases at V and 2 bases at J, with 14 bases between. CDR3 amino acids: CASRQDSYPYEQYF. In nucleotides, the CDR3 is TGTGCCAGCAGACAGGACAGTTACCCCTACGAGCAGTACTTC.

The rearrangement uses TRBV9 and TRBJ1-2; TRBD1 might be the D (5 bases). The V and J ends lost 3 bases and 4 bases respectively, with 10 bases between them. Germline V gene sequence: CDR1 SGDLS, CDR2 YYNGEE. The CDR3 length is 13 residues. The CDR3 region is CASSAGGTYGYTF. The CDR3 bases are TGTGCCAGCAGCGCCGGAGGGACCTATGGCTACACCTTC.

This clone was seen a handful of times. The rearrangement links TRBV27 to TRBJ1-2; D might be TRBD1 (6 bases). The CDR3 extends over 17 amino acids. V was clipped by 3 bases and J by 2 bases, with 19 bases between them. Looked up from germline, CDR1 is MNHEY and CDR2 is SMNVEV (reference sequence). The CDR3 DNA follows: TGTGCCAGCAGTTTTAACCCCACGACAGGATGGAACTATGGCTACACCTTC. Its protein is CASSFNPTTGWNYGYTF.

The V and J genes are TRBV7-8 and TRBJ1-5; TRBD1 aligns across 7 bases. The germline V gene has CDR1 SGHVS and CDR2 FQNEAQ. CDR3 length equals 16 residues. V was clipped by 3 bases and J by 4 bases; unmatched bases: 9. CDR3 sequence reads: CASSFSRDRANQPQHF. The CDR3 region has the DNA TGTGCCAGCAGCTTCAGTAGGGACAGAGCTAATCAGCCCCAGCATTTT.

The CDR3 reads CASSPLPVAGTDTQYF. The CDR3, as DNA: TGTGCCAGCAGCCCCCTCCCGGTAGCGGGGACAGATACGCAGTATTTT. This chain connects TRBV5-6 to TRBJ2-3; 8 bases align to TRBD2. Germline V lookup: CDR1 SGHDT, CDR2 YYEEEE. CDR3 size: 16 residues. With V trimmed by 4 bases and J by 3 bases, 10 bases remained unmatched. Complete variable domain (other parts from reference TRBV5-6 and TRBJ2-3): DAGVTQSPTHLIKTRGQQVTLRCSPKSGHDTVSWYQQALGQGPQFIFQYYEEEERQRGNFPDRFSGHQFPNYSSELNVNALLLGDSALYLCASSPLPVAGTDTQYFGPGTRLTVL.

This rearrangement joins TRBV6-1 to TRBJ2-1, with D possibly TRBD1 on 5 matching bases. Germline CDR1 and CDR2: MNHNS and SASEGT. V was trimmed by 1 base and J by 4 bases, leaving 8 bases between them. This CDR3 contains 14 residues. CDR3 nucleotides: TGTGCCAGCAGTGAAGGGCAGGGATACAATGAGCAGTTCTTC. Translating it yields CASSEGQGYNEQFF.

This clone was seen only a few times. The rearrangement links TRBV19 to TRBJ1-5; D perhaps matches TRBD1 (5 bases). This CDR3 contains 14 residues. With 1 base removed from V and 6 bases from J, the gap between germline ends came to 10 bases. The germline gives CDR1 LNHDA, CDR2 SQIVND (reference sequence). Here the CDR3 reads CASSIVGGRQPQHF. Written as DNA, the CDR3 is TGTGCCAGTAGTATAGTGGGGGGACGTCAGCCCCAGCATTTT. The entire variable domain, with the rest obtained from reference TRBV19 and TRBJ1-5, is as follows: DGGITQSPKYLFRKEGQNVTLSCEQNLNHDAMYWYRQDPGQGLRLIYYSQIVNDFQKGDIAEGYSVSREKKESFPLTVTSAQKNPTAFYLCASSIVGGRQPQHFGDGTRLSIL.

The V and J genes are TRBV19 and TRBJ2-1; 9 bases map to TRBD2. Germline CDR1 reads LNHDA; CDR2 reads SQIVND (reference sequence). After removal of 3 bases from V and 0 bases from J, the junction contained 3 bases not matched to a gene. This CDR3 region has 16 residues. For the CDR3, the DNA is TGTGCCAGTAGTATTGGGCGGGGGGGCTCCTACAATGAGCAGTTCTTC. It encodes CASSIGRGGSYNEQFF. Looking up the rest from reference TRBV19 and TRBJ2-1 gives the full variable domain: DGGITQSPKYLFRKEGQNVTLSCEQNLNHDAMYWYRQDPGQGLRLIYYSQIVNDFQKGDIAEGYSVSREKKESFPLTVTSAQKNPTAFYLCASSIGRGGSYNEQFFGPGTRLTVL.

The rearrangement links TRBV7-8 to TRBJ1-6; D gene unclear. The CDR3 has 17 amino acids. Germline V gives CDR1 SGHVS, CDR2 FQNEAQ. The V end lost 5 bases, the J end lost 0 bases, and 14 bases lay between the germline ends. The DNA for the CDR3 is TGTGCCAGCAGCCCGGGGTATGGGGACTCCTATAATTCACCCCTCCACTTT. Translated: CASSPGYGDSYNSPLHF.

V is TRBV4-3 and J is TRBJ2-7, with D maybe TRBD1 (5 bases). Germline loops: CDR1 LGHNA, CDR2 YSLEER. The CDR3 totals 16 residues. V lost 1 base, J lost 5 bases, and 18 bases lay in between. The CDR3 coding sequence is TGCGCCAGCAGCCAAGGCCCGATAGGGGCCCGCAACGAGCAGTACTTC. Protein product: CASSQGPIGARNEQYF.

The CDR3 region is CAIFRGDNTDTQYF. The CDR3 coding sequence is TGTGCCATCTTTAGAGGGGACAACACAGATACGCAGTATTTT. J is TRBJ2-3 and V is TRBV10-3; TRBD1 might be the D (6 bases). In germline, CDR1 is ENHRY, CDR2 SYGVKD. The V gene lost 8 bases and the J gene lost 2 bases, with 14 bases spanning the gap. The CDR3 is made up of 14 amino acids.

This clone was detected once. The V gene is TRBV2, the J gene TRBJ2-4; TRBD1 matches at 7 bases. From germline, CDR1 is SNHLY and CDR2 FYNNEI. The V and J ends lost 7 bases and 0 bases, in that order; junction bases with no gene match: 6. The CDR3 spans 15 residues. This CDR3 reads CASTRDSGAKNIQYF. As DNA, the CDR3 is TGTGCCAGCACCAGGGACAGTGGAGCCAAAAACATTCAGTACTTC.